This T cell receptor beta chain is drawn from a study of blood T cells in healthy people across ages (dated by TCRdb to the mid-2010s). Concerning the study at large: Template switching captured roughly one uniquely barcoded TCR beta cDNA molecule per two T cells in model experiments. Four age groups were formed from the donors: young (average around 15 years), middle-aged (less than 40), aged (about 62) and long-lived (roughly 88). To track age-related changes in TCR beta repertoire diversity, the study relied on deep sequencing normalized with unique cDNA molecular identifiers. To avoid experimental bias, donors of different ages were spread randomly across the sequencing lanes. For two donors (one aged 18 to 30 and one aged 80 or older), the study analyzed two additional independent replicas of 1 million unique cDNA reads from the same blood draw. General conclusions and limits of the study: Compared with the aged group, the long-lived group had more naive CD4+ T cells, fewer expanded clones and increased TCR diversity, suggesting age selection. Conclusive comparison of naive and antigen-experienced compartments was prevented by the profiling of bulk unsorted PBMCs. Estimates of total diversity based on one million sequenced T cells were considered lower bounds and underestimates. Observed TCR beta diversity per million T cells fell roughly linearly with age, and a significant reduction was already apparent by age approximately 41. Because donor CMV infection status was unknown, age-related changes in expanded clonotypes were potentially confounded. Observed TCR beta diversity correlated strongly with the percentage of naive T cells measured by flow cytometry.

The approximately 39 donors, aged about 6 to 100 years, were systemically healthy Caucasian individuals from Russia. Each donor gave 8 to 10 milliliters of peripheral blood, collected into EDTA-treated Vacutainer tubes. PBMCs were isolated by Ficoll-Paque density-gradient centrifugation, with at least 6 million obtained per sample. Total RNA was extracted from PBMCs with Trizol reagent, with at least 5 micrograms obtained per sample. For every donor, an aliquot of PBMCs went through flow cytometry to measure the percentages of naive CD45RAhigh/CD27high T cells. Library preparation was by 5' RACE. A second PCR of roughly 6 to 12 cycles was run with a J-beta primer mix and a sample-barcoded 5' primer. A template-switch 5' adaptor carrying 12 random nucleotides introduced a unique molecular identifier onto each TCR beta cDNA molecule. Each sample yielded at least 3 million CDR3-containing paired-end reads. First-strand cDNA was synthesized from all RNA with the Mint cDNA synthesis kit, primed by a TRBC-specific oligonucleotide. Following uracil-DNA glycosylase treatment, all cDNA underwent a first 18-cycle PCR with the universal primers M1SS and BC2_uni_R. In the original analysis: For normalization, 1 million high-quality reads, each with a distinct molecular identifier, were randomly selected from each sample. Reads sharing molecular identifiers were discarded rather than binned into consensus sequences. MiTCR, with a Q25 quality threshold and the strictest error-elimination algorithm, was used for CDR3 identification, clonotype clustering and error correction. A nonparametric unseen species model with Euler transformation was used to estimate lower-bound total TCR beta diversity. TCRdb reran the public reads through fastp at Q25 and MiXCR, keeping productive beta chains. Duplicate CDR3 protein sequences are folded into a single record with the most common DNA and genes. TCRdb assigned the V and J calls; the authors' analysis was not used. This sample has 1.5 million to 2 million distinct CDR3 sequences in its table, and approximately 40% of those were observed once. Jointly, the top ten make up roughly 23% of the sample.

CDR1 and CDR2 are read off the germline V gene as MNHEY and SVGAGI. Spanning cysteine to phenylalanine, the CDR3 consists of 15 amino acids. The DNA shown is the 45-base CDR3, in frame from base 1. For this chain, trimming is 5 bases at the V end and 5 bases at the J end, and the number of junction bases without a gene match is 8. This clonotype came up once. Its antigen remains undetermined. The input lacks base qualities; no much larger clone sits a single base away. Sample: blood. Recombination joined TRBV6-5 with TRBJ1-1; TRBD1 aligns with 10 central bases. This clonotype was sampled from a human donor in good health. The DNA is as follows: TGTGCCAGCAGTCCGGGGACAGGGGTAAAGACTGAAGCTTTCTTT. Its protein is CASSPGTGVKTEAFF.